The 6 T cell receptor beta chains below were found in one sample sequenced in a study of blood T cell repertoires in COVID-19. TCRdb's copy holds only in-frame clones and misses some; the assay was immunoSEQ multiplex PCR. The repertoire consists of roughly 150,000 clones, with around 87% occurring once and the leading ten covering around 2.5%. Material: peripheral blood. The receptors originated from a woman of 80 years or more with COVID-19, enrolled during active disease.

This chain connects TRBV6-2 or TRBV6-3 to TRBJ1-1; D possibly corresponds to TRBD1 (6 bases). CDR1 and CDR2 (germline): MNHEY, SVGEGT. Trimming left V 4 bases short and J 7 bases short, with 16 bases between. This CDR3 contains 14 residues. The CDR3 nucleotides are TGTGCCAGCAGTTTACGGGGGGCGCTGCGTGAAGCTTTCTTT. Its protein is CASSLRGALREAFF.

The gene calls are TRBV29-1 and TRBJ1-2; a weak D match, TRBD1 (5 bases). The CDR3 consists of 11 residues. V gave up 7 bases and J gave up 7 bases, with 13 bases separating them. The germline gives CDR1 SQVTM, CDR2 ANQGSEA. This CDR3 is CSGQGIGGYTF. The CDR3 DNA sequence: TGCAGCGGGCAGGGAATCGGTGGCTACACCTTC.

This chain uses TRBV2 with TRBJ1-2, with D uncertain. The CDR3 is made up of 13 amino acids. V gave up 5 bases and J gave up 0 bases, with 7 bases separating them. CDR1 and CDR2 from the germline V gene are SNHLY and FYNNEI. This CDR3 reads CASSLQANYGYTF. CDR3 nucleotides: TGTGCCAGCAGTTTGCAGGCTAACTATGGCTACACCTTC.

The chain uses TRBV5-1 and TRBJ2-2; 9 nucleotides agree with TRBD1. The CDR3 has 17 amino acids. V lost 2 bases, J lost 7 bases, and 12 bases stayed unmatched. Per the germline V gene, CDR1 is SGHRS and CDR2 is YFSETQ. CDR3 loop: CASSFRATTGGNGELFF. As DNA, the CDR3 is TGCGCCAGCAGCTTCAGAGCCACCACAGGGGGCAACGGGGAGCTGTTTTTT.

The V and J genes are TRBV19 and TRBJ1-6; D uncertain. The germline CDR1 and CDR2 sequences are LNHDA and SQIVND (reference sequence). Between the trimmed V and J ends, which lost 3 bases and 10 bases, there was a span of 19 bases. The CDR3 covers 16 residues. The CDR3 protein is CASSIRRQVSESPLHF. The CDR3 coding sequence is TGTGCCAGTAGTATTAGGCGCCAGGTATCGGAATCACCCCTCCACTTT.

This clone has more than one count but fewer than ten. The chain carries TRBV3-1 (or the pseudogene TRBV3-2) and TRBJ1-2; 7 nucleotides align to TRBD1. Germline V gives CDR1 LGHDT, CDR2 YNNKEL (reference sequence). V shed 6 bases, J shed 5 bases, and the junction held 3 bases outside the gene matches. This CDR3 region has 12 residues. The CDR3 sequence is CASSSTGYGYTF. CDR3 bases: TGTGCCAGCAGTTCGACAGGGTATGGCTACACCTTC.